These 15 T cell receptor beta chains share one sample of origin, sequenced in a study of shared clonotypes between healthy human individuals. This table comes from immunoSEQ multiplex PCR, and its TCRdb copy is limited to in-frame clones, with some not included. Of approximately 720,000 clones in the sample, 92% were seen once. Terminally differentiated effector memory CD45RA+ cells were excluded from the naive CD8 cells, which were CD45RO-negative and positively selected for CCR7. The sample taken for sequencing was naive CD8+ T cells sorted from blood. Receptors were obtained from a man between 25 and 39 years old in good health.

This clone was counted at least ten times. The rearrangement joins TRBV10-1 to TRBJ2-2; 12 nucleotides match TRBD2. The V and J ends lost 3 bases and 3 bases, in that order; junction bases with no gene match: 8. The CDR3 covers 18 residues. CDR1 is WNHNN and CDR2 is SYGVQD in the germline V gene (reference sequence). The CDR3 sequence is CASSELTSGRGDTGELFF. Here the CDR3 DNA reads TGCGCCAGCAGTGAATTGACTAGCGGGAGAGGGGACACCGGGGAGCTGTTTTTT.

The count of this clone is one. This chain links TRBV27 with TRBJ2-2, with TRBD2 identical over 7 bases. Germline V gives CDR1 MNHEY, CDR2 SMNVEV (reference sequence). V was pared by 4 bases and J by 1 base, with 12 bases of the junction left unmatched. This CDR3 spans 18 amino acids. CDR3 nucleotides: TGTGCCAGCAGTTACGGGGGAAGGGAGCGGGAGAACACCGGGGAGCTGTTTTTT. Protein sequence: CASSYGGRERENTGELFF.

This clone showed up many times. The V call is TRBV27, the J call TRBJ1-2, with D unresolved. CDR1 and CDR2 from the germline V gene are MNHEY and SMNVEV (reference sequence). The CDR3 runs to 14 residues. Trimming stripped 0 bases from V and 6 bases from J, with 11 bases between. The CDR3 DNA follows: TGTGCCAGCAGTTTATCATCCCCGGGCCATGGCTACACCTTC. Its protein product is CASSLSSPGHGYTF.

The table lists this clone with a count of one. The rearrangement joins TRBV5-6 to TRBJ1-2, with 7 bases that match TRBD1. From germline, CDR1 is SGHDT and CDR2 YYEEEE. The J segment lost 6 bases and the V segment lost 4 bases, leaving 9 bases of the junction unmatched. This CDR3 contains 14 residues. The DNA of the CDR3 is TGTGCCAGCAGCCCTAGACAGGGTCGAGATGGCTACACCTTC. This encodes CASSPRQGRDGYTF.

The chain has TRBV7-9 and TRBJ2-7; no clear D gene. This CDR3 contains 15 residues. Trimming pared 6 bases from V and 3 bases from J, leaving 18 bases between. Germline V lookup: CDR1 SEHNR, CDR2 FQNEAQ (reference sequence). CDR3 sequence: CASSSQVGPFYEQYF. The CDR3 nucleotides are TGTGCCAGCAGTTCTCAAGTGGGCCCGTTCTACGAGCAGTACTTC.

The rearrangement links TRBV30 to TRBJ1-2; TRBD1 matches 8 bases. The CDR3 consists of 12 residues. Germline-derived CDR1 and CDR2 are GTSNPN and SVGIG (reference sequence). V lost 5 bases and J lost 6; bases outside the gene matches: 5. The CDR3 DNA follows: TGTGCCTGGGGGGACAGGAGCGATGGCTACACCTTC. It codes for CAWGDRSDGYTF.

V usage is TRBV13 and J usage is TRBJ2-1; the D is unclear. The CDR3 consists of 13 residues. V shed 4 bases and J shed 5 bases, with 9 bases lying between them. Looked up from germline, CDR1 is PRHDT and CDR2 is FYEKMQ (reference sequence). The CDR3 nucleotides read TGTGCCAGCAGCTCACCTATCAACAATGAGCAGTTCTTC. It yields the protein CASSSPINNEQFF.

The chain recombines TRBV14 with TRBJ2-7; TRBD1 matches 10 bases. V lost 6 bases to trimming and J lost 4 bases; unmatched junction nucleotides: 9. The CDR3 is 15 residues long. CDR1 and CDR2 (germline): SGHDN, FVKESK. The CDR3 nucleotides are TGTGCCAGCAGACCTACTGGACAGGGGGTTTACGAGCAGTACTTC. Its translation is CASRPTGQGVYEQYF.

The V call is TRBV5-5, the J call TRBJ2-2, with D tentatively TRBD1 (5 bases). V was shortened by 9 bases and J by 4 bases, with 7 bases between the two germline ends. Germline V gene sequence: CDR1 SGHKS, CDR2 YYEKEE (reference sequence). The CDR3 runs 11 residues. The CDR3 coding sequence is TGTGCCACGCAGGGCACCGGGGAGCTGTTTTTT. The encoded protein is CATQGTGELFF.

J is TRBJ2-2 and V is TRBV7-2; no reliable D call. The CDR3 has 13 residues. The germline V and J ends were trimmed by 5 bases and 10 bases, with 14 bases remaining between them. Germline V gives CDR1 SGHTA, CDR2 FQGNSA. CDR3: CASSMVRASELFF. The CDR3 nucleotides are TGTGCCAGCAGCATGGTCCGGGCCTCGGAGCTGTTTTTT.

The rearrangement uses TRBV4-1 and TRBJ2-7; a weak D match, TRBD2 (5 bases). The germline V and J ends were trimmed by 1 base and 4 bases, with 11 bases remaining between them. The CDR3 contains 14 residues. Germline loops: CDR1 MGHRA, CDR2 YSYEKL. The CDR3 sequence: CASSQGHPGYEQYF. CDR3 coding DNA: TGCGCCAGCAGCCAAGGTCACCCGGGGTACGAGCAGTACTTC.

The chain joins TRBV25-1 to TRBJ2-2, with D possibly TRBD1 on 5 matching bases. The CDR3 consists of 15 residues. Trimming removed 2 bases from V and 7 bases from J, with 14 bases in between. Germline V gene lookup returns CDR1 MGHDK and CDR2 SYGVNS. The CDR3 bases are TGTGCCAGCAGTGAACAACCAGGGTTTGACGGGGAGCTGTTTTTT. Its translation is CASSEQPGFDGELFF.

The genes are TRBV13 and TRBJ2-3; maybe TRBD2 (6 bases). The CDR3 totals 13 residues. CDR1 PRHDT and CDR2 FYEKMQ come from the germline V gene (reference sequence). V was shortened by 3 bases and J by 5 bases, with 9 bases between the two germline ends. CDR3 nucleotide sequence: TGTGCCAGCAGCTTGGGCGGGATAGATACGCAGTATTTT. This encodes CASSLGGIDTQYF.

As to this clone: The sample has other DNA sequences that encode this CDR3 too. The chain employs TRBV27 and TRBJ2-1, with D unclear. In germline, CDR1 is MNHEY, CDR2 SMNVEV (reference sequence). The V gene lost 7 bases and the J gene lost 8 bases, with 9 bases spanning the gap. There are 11 residues in the CDR3. CDR3 in DNA: TGTGCCAGCACTTTCTATGATGAGCAGTTCTTC. The encoded protein is CASTFYDEQFF.

The rearrangement links TRBV11-2 to TRBJ2-7; possible D gene TRBD1, 6 bases. This CDR3 is 16 amino acids long. Deletions cut 4 bases from V and 2 bases from J, with 18 bases between. The V gene's germline CDR1 is SGHAT and CDR2 FQNNGV. The chain's CDR3 is CASSSHAGTHPYEQYF. Written as DNA, the CDR3 is TGTGCCAGCAGCTCACACGCCGGGACACACCCCTACGAGCAGTACTTC.